This T cell receptor (beta chain) was recorded in a study of cytotoxic CD8 clonotypes in ibrutinib-treated CLL (dated by TCRdb to about 2021). Regarding the research as a whole: In this cohort, about 15 patients were treatment-naive and roughly ten were relapsed/refractory, while some 18 had unmutated IGHV. Every sample from remission and from progressive disease was obtained while the patients were still on ibrutinib. An average of 255,043 productive templates and 94,082 productive rearrangements was obtained per sample. Response samples were obtained after a median of approximately twelve months of treatment, with a range of about 6 to 36 months. Cryopreserved peripheral blood mononuclear cells were collected at three points: before therapy, at response, and at either sustained remission or disease progression. Partial responses were observed in about 25 patients and complete responses in 2; after a median follow-up of around 68 months, remission was maintained in around 14 patients and progression was observed in some 12. Longitudinal samples were available for about 30% of the 86 trial participants.

For TCR beta library preparation, roughly 2 micrograms of genomic DNA were extracted from the cryopreserved PBMCs. Longitudinal blood samples from CLL patients on ibrutinib monotherapy underwent high-throughput TCR beta sequencing. The patients took part in an open-label, single-center phase 2 trial of ibrutinib monotherapy. Each clonotype received, on average, about 9.7x coverage in deep resolution sequencing performed on a MiSeq, where the target depth lay between 1 in 1 million and 1 in 200,000 T cells. The immunoSEQ hsTCRB Kit was used to generate the TCR beta libraries. Per the source publication's procedure: The data were analyzed with ImmunoSEQ Analyzer and ImmunoSEQ Data Assistant, and V, D and J gene assignments followed IMGT definitions. Clonality, which ranges from 0 to 1, was calculated as one minus the normalized Shannon entropy of productive rearrangement frequencies. Public clonotype analysis was restricted to overrepresented clonotypes comprising at least 0.05% of each patient's repertoire. Around 13 age-matched healthy donor repertoires from immuneACCESS were used as controls for clonality. TCRdb obtained this table from immuneACCESS and retained in-frame rearrangements with V and J assigned. These tables miss some clones; where compared with another copy, unresolved V genes account for less than half of the shortfall, and the remainder is unexplained. The DNA was the basis for D and trimming; V, J and clone size are from that table. This sample is represented by over 120,000 clones; 80% of them were singletons. The ten largest make up 7.6% of the sample.

Measured from the cysteine to the phenylalanine, the CDR3 is 14 residues long. Solely the CDR3 DNA is kept, with 42 bases framed from the first base. Relative to germline, V is missing 6 bases and J is missing 4 bases, with 9 bases of the junction outside any gene match. Via the germline V gene, CDR1 is SQVTM and CDR2 ANQGSEA. The paper as a whole reports these results and caveats: Clonality rose at ibrutinib response, remained stable during sustained remission, and dropped back toward baseline at progression. At baseline, clonality was higher than in age-matched healthy donors and showed a strong correlation with circulating CD8+ T-cell counts. Public clonotypes were rare and either contracted or stayed stable during treatment, and the rise in clonality at ibrutinib response reflected the expansion of private clonotypes. Sustained-remission and progressing patients did not have matched sampling times, and lymph node repertoires were not examined.

With regard to this clone: No cognate antigen has been identified for it. Base qualities are not provided; no much larger clone lies one nucleotide away.

The rearranged segments are TRBV29-1 and TRBJ2-3; 8 central nucleotides agree with TRBD2. Sample: PBMCs, taken after 36 months of ibrutinib treatment. The receptor's source is a human donor with chronic lymphocytic leukemia. The nucleotide sequence reads TGCAGCGTCTATAGCGGGAAGGGTCCAGATACGCAGTATTTT. Its translation reads: CSVYSGKGPDTQYF.